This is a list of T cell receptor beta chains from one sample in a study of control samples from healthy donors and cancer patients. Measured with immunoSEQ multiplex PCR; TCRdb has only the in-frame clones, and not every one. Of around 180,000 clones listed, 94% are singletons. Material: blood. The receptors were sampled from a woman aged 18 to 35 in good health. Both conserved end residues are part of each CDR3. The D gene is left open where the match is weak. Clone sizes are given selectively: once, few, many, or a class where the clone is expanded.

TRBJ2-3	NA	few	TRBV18	TGTGCCAGCTCACCGAGACAGGTTAGCACAGATACGCAGTATTTT	CASSPRQVSTDTQYF
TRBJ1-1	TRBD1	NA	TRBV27	TGTGCCAGCGGAAATCTCCCGACAGGGGGTGAGAACACTGAAGCTTTCTTT	CASGNLPTGGENTEAFF
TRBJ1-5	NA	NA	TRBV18	TGTGCCAGCTCAAAGACAAGCGAGCCCCAGCATTTT	CASSKTSEPQHF
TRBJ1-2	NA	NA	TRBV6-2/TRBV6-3	TGTGCCAGCAGTTACACCCTCCCTCCGCTCTATGGCTACACCTTC	CASSYTLPPLYGYTF
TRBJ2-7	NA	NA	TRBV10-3	TGTGCCATCAGTGAAAGAGGGGGTGAGCAGTACTTC	CAISERGGEQYF
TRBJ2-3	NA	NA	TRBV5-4	TGTGCCAGCAGCCACGAGGTTTCCGTCACAGATACGCAGTATTTT	CASSHEVSVTDTQYF
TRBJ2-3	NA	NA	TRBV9	TGTGCCAGCAGCGCGAGGGGAAGCACAGATACGCAGTATTTT	CASSARGSTDTQYF
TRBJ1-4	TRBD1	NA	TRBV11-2	TGTGCCAGCAGCTTAGAGGAGACAGGGCATGAAAAACTGTTTTTT	CASSLEETGHEKLFF
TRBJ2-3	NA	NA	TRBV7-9	TGTGCCAGCAGCTCCTGGCTGGACGTGACAGATACGCAGTATTTT	CASSSWLDVTDTQYF
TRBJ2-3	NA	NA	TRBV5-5	TGTGCCAGCAGCTTGGGCGTCGAAGGGGCAAATACGCAGTATTTT	CASSLGVEGANTQYF
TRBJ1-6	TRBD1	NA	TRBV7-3	TGTGCCAGCAGCCAGAAGAGGACAGGGAGAAGCAATTCACCCCTCCACTTT	CASSQKRTGRSNSPLHF
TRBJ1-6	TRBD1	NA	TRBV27	TGTGCCAGCAGTCTTACTGGACAGGGTGCGAGGAATTCACCCCTCCACTTT	CASSLTGQGARNSPLHF
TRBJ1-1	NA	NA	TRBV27	TGTGCCAGCGGATCGAGTGGGAACACTGAAGCTTTCTTT	CASGSSGNTEAFF
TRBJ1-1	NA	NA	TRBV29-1	TGCAGCGTTGGCACAGGGGAAGCTTTCTTT	CSVGTGEAFF
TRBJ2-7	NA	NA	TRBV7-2	TGTGCCAGCAGCTTAGAGGGGAGGATTCCTTCCTACGAGCAGTACTTC	CASSLEGRIPSYEQYF
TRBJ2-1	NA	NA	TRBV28	TGTGCCAGCAGTTACTATAGCTCCTACAATGAGCAGTTCTTC	CASSYYSSYNEQFF
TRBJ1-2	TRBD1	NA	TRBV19	TGTGCCAGTAGTATAGTAGCGAGACAGGGAGGCGGCTACACCTTC	CASSIVARQGGGYTF